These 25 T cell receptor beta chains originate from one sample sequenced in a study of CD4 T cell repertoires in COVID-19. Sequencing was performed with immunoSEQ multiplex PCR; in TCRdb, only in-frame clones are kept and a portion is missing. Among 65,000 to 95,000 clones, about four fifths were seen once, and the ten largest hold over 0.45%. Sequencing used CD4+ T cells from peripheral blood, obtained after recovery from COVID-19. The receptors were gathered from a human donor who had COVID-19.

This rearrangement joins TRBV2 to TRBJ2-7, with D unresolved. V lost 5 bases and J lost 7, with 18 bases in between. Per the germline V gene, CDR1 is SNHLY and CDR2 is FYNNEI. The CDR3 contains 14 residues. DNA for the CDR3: TGTGCCAGCAGTCTCGATCCCTGGGTTCTTGAGCAGTACTTC. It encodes CASSLDPWVLEQYF.

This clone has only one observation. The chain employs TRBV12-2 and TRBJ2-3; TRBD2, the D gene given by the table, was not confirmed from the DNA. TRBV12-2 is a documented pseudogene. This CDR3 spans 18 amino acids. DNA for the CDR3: TGTGCAAGTCGCTTAGCTGTAGTCCGCGGGGCTGGCACAGATACGCAGTATTTT. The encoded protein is CASRLAVVRGAGTDTQYF.

CDR3 sequence (DNA): TGTGCCAGCAGCGCGACAGGGGGAACCTACAATGAGCAGTTCTTC. Translation: CASSATGGTYNEQFF. The chain uses TRBV9 and TRBJ2-1; TRBD1 agrees at 9 bases. In germline, CDR1 is SGDLS, CDR2 YYNGEE. CDR3 size: 15 residues. J gave up 2 bases and V 3 bases, and 3 bases lay outside the gene matches.

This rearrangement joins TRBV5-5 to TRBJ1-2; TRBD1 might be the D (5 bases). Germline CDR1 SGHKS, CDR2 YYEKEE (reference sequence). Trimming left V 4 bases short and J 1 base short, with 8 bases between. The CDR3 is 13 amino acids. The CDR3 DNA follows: TGTGCCAGCAGCCAACAGGTTAACTATGGCTACACCTTC. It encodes CASSQQVNYGYTF.

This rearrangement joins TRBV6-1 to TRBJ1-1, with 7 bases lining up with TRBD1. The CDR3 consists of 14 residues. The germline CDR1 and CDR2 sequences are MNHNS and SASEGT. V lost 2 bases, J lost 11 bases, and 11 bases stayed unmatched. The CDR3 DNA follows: TGTGCCAGCAGTGAACAGACAGGGAGCCTAGGGGCTTTCTTT. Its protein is CASSEQTGSLGAFF.

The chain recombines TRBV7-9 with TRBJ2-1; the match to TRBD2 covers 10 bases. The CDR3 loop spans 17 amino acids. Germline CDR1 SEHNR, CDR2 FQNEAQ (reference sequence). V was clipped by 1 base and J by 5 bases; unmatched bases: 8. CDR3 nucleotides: TGTGCCAGCAGCTTAGGAATAATTCTAGCGGGAGACAATGAGCAGTTCTTC. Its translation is CASSLGIILAGDNEQFF. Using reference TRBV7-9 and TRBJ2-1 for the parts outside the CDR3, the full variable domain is DTGVSQNPRHKITKRGQNVTFRCDPISEHNRLYWYRQTLGQGPEFLTYFQNEAQLEKSRLLSDRFSAERPKGSFSTLEIQRTEQGDSAMYLCASSLGIILAGDNEQFFGPGTRLTVL.

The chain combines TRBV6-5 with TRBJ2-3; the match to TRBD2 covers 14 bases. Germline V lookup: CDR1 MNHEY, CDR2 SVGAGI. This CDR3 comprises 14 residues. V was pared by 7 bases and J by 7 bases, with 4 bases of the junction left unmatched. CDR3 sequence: CASMTSGGANTQYF. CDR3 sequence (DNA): TGTGCCAGCATGACTAGCGGGGGGGCGAATACGCAGTATTTT.

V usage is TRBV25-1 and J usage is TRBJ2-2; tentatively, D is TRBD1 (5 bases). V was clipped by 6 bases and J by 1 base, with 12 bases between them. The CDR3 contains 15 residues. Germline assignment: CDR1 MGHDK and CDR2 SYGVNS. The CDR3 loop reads CASSDDRKNTGELFF. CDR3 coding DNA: TGTGCCAGCAGCGACGACAGAAAGAACACCGGGGAGCTGTTTTTT.

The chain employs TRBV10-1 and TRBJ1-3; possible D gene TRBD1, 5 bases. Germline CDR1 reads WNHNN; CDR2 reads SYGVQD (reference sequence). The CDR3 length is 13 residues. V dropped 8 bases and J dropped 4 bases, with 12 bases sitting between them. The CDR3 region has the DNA TGCGCCAGCGGAGACAGTGGAGGAAACACCATATATTTT. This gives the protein CASGDSGGNTIYF.

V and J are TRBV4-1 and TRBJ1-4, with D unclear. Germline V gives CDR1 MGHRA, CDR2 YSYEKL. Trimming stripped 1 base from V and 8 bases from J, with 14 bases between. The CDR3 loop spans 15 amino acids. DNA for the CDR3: TGCGCCAGCAGCCAAGTTTCGGGCGACCGGGAAAAACTGTTTTTT. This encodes CASSQVSGDREKLFF.

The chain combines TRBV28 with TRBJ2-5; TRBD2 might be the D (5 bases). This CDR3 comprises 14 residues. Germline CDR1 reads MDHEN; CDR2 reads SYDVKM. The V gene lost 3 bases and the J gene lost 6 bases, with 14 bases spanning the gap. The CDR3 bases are TGTGCCAGCAGTTTGGCTTCCGGGGTGAAGACCCAGTACTTC. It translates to CASSLASGVKTQYF.

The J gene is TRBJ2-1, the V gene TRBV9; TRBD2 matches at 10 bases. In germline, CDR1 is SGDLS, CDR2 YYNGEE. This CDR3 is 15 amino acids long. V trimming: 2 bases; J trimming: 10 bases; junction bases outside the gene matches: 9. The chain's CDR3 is CASSVTSGDKGEQFF. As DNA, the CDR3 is TGTGCCAGCAGCGTTACTAGCGGGGATAAGGGGGAGCAGTTCTTC.

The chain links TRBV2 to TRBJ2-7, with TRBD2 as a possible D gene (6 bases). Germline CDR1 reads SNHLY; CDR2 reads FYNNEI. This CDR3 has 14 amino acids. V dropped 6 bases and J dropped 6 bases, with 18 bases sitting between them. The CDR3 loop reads CASSPEGTLSEQYF. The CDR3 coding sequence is TGTGCCAGCAGCCCGGAGGGGACTCTAAGCGAGCAGTACTTC.

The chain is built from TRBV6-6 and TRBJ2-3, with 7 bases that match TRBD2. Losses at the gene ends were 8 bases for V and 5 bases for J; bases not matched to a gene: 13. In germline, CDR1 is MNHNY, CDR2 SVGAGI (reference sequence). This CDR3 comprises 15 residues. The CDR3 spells CASDTRDYLRDTQYF. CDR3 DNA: TGTGCCAGCGACACCCGGGACTATCTTCGAGATACGCAGTATTTT.

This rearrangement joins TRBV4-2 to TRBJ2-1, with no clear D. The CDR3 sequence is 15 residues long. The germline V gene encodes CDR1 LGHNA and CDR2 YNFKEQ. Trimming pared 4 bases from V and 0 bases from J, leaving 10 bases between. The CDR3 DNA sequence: TGTGCCAGCAGCCCGGACCTAAGCTCCTACAATGAGCAGTTCTTC. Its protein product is CASSPDLSSYNEQFF.

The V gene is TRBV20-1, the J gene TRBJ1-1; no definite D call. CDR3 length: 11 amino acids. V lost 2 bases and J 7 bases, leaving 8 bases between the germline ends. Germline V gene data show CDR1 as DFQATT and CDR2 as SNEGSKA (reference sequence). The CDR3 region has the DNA TGCAGTGCTAGACGGGCCCTTGAAGCTTTCTTT. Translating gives CSARRALEAFF.

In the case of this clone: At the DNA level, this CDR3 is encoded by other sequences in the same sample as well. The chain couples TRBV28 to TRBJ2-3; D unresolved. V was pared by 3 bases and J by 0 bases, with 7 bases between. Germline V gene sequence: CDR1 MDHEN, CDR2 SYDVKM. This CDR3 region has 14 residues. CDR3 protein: CASSFGGSTDTQYF. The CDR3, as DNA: TGTGCCAGCAGTTTTGGTGGGAGCACAGATACGCAGTATTTT.

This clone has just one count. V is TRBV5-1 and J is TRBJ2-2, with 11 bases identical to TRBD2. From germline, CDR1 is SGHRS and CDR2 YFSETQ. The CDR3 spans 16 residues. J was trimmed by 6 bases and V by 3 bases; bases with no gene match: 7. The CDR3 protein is CASSSTFSGGAGELFF. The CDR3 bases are TGCGCCAGCAGCTCTACCTTTAGCGGGGGGGCCGGGGAGCTGTTTTTT.

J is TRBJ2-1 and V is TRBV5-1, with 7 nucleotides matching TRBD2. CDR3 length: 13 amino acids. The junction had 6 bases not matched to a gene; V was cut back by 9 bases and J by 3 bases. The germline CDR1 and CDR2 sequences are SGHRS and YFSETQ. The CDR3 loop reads CATRGDSYNEQFF. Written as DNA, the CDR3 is TGCGCCACCCGGGGGGATAGCTACAATGAGCAGTTCTTC.

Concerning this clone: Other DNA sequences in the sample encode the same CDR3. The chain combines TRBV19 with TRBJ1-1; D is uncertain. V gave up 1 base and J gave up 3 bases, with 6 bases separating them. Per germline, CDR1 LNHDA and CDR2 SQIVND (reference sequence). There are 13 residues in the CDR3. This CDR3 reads CASSIGRDTEAFF. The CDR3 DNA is TGTGCCAGTAGTATAGGGCGGGACACTGAAGCTTTCTTT. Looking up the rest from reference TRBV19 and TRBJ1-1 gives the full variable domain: DGGITQSPKYLFRKEGQNVTLSCEQNLNHDAMYWYRQDPGQGLRLIYYSQIVNDFQKGDIAEGYSVSREKKESFPLTVTSAQKNPTAFYLCASSIGRDTEAFFGQGTRLTVV.

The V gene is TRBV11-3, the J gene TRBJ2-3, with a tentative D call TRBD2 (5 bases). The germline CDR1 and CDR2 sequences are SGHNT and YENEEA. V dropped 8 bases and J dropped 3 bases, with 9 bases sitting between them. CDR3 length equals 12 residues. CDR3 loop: CASGRGTDTQYF. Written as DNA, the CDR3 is TGTGCCAGCGGGAGAGGGACAGATACGCAGTATTTT. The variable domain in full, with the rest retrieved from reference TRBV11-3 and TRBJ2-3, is EAGVVQSPRYKIIEKKQPVAFWCNPISGHNTLYWYLQNLGQGPELLIRYENEEAVDDSQLPKDRFSAERLKGVDSTLKIQPAELGDSAVYLCASGRGTDTQYFGPGTRLTVL.

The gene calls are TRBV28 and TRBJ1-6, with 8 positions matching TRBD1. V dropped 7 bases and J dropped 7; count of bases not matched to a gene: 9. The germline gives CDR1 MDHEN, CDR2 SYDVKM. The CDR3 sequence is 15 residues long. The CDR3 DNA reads TGTGCCAGCATGACCCCCGGACAGGGAAATTCACCCCTCCACTTT. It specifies CASMTPGQGNSPLHF.

The CDR3 is CASSFGSGEDTQYF. In DNA form, the CDR3 reads TGTGCCAGCAGCTTTGGATCCGGGGAAGATACGCAGTATTTT. The chain carries TRBV11-2 and TRBJ2-3; TRBD2 is a possible D gene (5 bases). CDR1 is SGHAT and CDR2 is FQNNGV in the germline V gene. The V end was cut by 3 bases, the J end by 5 bases, with 12 bases between. The CDR3 length is 14 residues.

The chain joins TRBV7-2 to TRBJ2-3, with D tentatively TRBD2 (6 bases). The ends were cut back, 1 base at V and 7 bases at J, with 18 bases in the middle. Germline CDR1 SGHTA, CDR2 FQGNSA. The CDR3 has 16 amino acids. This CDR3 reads CASSLVSRRESYTQYF. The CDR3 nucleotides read TGTGCCAGCAGCTTAGTTAGTAGGCGGGAATCATATACGCAGTATTTT. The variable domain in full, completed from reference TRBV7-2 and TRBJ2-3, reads GAGVSQSPSNKVTEKGKDVELRCDPISGHTALYWYRQSLGQGLEFLIYFQGNSAPDKSGLPSDRFSAERTGGSVSTLTIQRTQQEDSAVYLCASSLVSRRESYTQYFGPGTRLTVL.

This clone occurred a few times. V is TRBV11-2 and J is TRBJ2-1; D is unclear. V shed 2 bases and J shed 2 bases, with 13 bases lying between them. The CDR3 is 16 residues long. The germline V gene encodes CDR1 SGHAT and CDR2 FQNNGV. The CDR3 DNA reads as TGTGCCAGCAGCTTATTATCGGGTGGTCCCTACAATGAGCAGTTCTTC. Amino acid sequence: CASSLLSGGPYNEQFF.